Listed here is a single T cell receptor (beta chain). This record comes from a study of OX40 agonist ivuxolimab in advanced cancers. The assay was immunoSEQ multiplex PCR, and TCRdb's table has in-frame clones only and misses some. In the table there are 60,000 to 75,000 clones, about 83% of which are singletons. V was cut by 2 bases and J by 5 bases, with 6 bases left in between. There are 12 residues in the CDR3. The germline CDR1 and CDR2 sequences are SNHLY and FYNNEI. The chain employs TRBV2 and TRBJ1-1; D not certain. Sequenced material: CD4+ or CD8+ T cells sorted from blood, taken in a trial of the OX40 agonist ivuxolimab. The source is an adult with an advanced solid tumor such as melanoma, head and neck, liver or kidney cancer. CDR3 in amino acids: CASSETPTEAFF. The CDR3 DNA is TGTGCCAGCAGTGAAACCCCTACTGAAGCTTTCTTT.